The source of this T cell receptor (beta chain) is a study of blood T cell repertoires in COVID-19. In the source study's methods: For nucleated cells, counts were estimated from reference gene primer amplification. Libraries were prepared by immunoSEQ multiplex PCR; TCRdb keeps only in-frame clonotypes and omits some of them. The V and J calls and clone size come from that table; D and trimming were worked out from the DNA. The sample consists of more than 250,000 clones, about 91% of them appearing once. Trimming took 1 base from V and 8 from J, leaving 14 bases between them. This CDR3 contains 14 residues. The V gene's germline CDR1 is MNHNS and CDR2 SASEGT.

The specimen sequenced was peripheral blood. This receptor was identified in a woman aged 25 to 39 with COVID-19, enrolled during active disease. V and J are TRBV6-1 and TRBJ1-2; D remains unclear. The CDR3 here is CASSEDVRQGGYTF. CDR3 DNA sequence: TGTGCCAGCAGTGAAGATGTCAGGCAAGGCGGCTACACCTTC.